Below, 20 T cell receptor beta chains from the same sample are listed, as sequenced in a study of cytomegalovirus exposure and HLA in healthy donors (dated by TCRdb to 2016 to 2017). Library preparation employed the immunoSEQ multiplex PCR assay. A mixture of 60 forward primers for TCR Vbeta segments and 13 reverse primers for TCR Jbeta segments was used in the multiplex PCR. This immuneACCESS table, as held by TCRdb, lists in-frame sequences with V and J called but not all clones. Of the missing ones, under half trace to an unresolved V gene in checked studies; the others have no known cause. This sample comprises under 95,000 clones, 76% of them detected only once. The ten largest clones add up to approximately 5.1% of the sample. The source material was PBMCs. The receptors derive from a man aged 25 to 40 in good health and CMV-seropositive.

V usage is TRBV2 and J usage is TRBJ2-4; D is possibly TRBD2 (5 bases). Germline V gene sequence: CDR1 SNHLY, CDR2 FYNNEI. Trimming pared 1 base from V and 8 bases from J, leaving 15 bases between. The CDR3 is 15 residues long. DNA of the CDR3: TGTGCCAGCAGTGAAGGAGGAGGACTCACCTACATTCAGTACTTC. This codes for CASSEGGGLTYIQYF. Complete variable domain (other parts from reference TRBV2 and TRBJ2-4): EPEVTQTPSHQVTQMGQEVILRCVPISNHLYFYWYRQILGQKVEFLVSFYNNEISEKSEIFDDQFSVERPDGSNFTLKIRSTKLEDSAMYFCASSEGGGLTYIQYFGAGTRLSVL.

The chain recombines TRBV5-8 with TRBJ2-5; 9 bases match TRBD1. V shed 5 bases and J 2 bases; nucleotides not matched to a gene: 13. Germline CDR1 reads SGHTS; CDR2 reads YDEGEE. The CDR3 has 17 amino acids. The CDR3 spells CASRAGQGRPAQETQYF. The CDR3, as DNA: TGTGCCAGCAGGGCCGGACAGGGGAGACCGGCTCAAGAGACCCAGTACTTC.

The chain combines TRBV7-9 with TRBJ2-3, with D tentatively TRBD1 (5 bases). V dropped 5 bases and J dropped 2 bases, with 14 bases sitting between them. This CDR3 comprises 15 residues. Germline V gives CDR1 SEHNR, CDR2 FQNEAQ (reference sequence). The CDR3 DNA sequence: TGTGCCAGCAGCCGCCAAGGACACGTCACAGATACGCAGTATTTT. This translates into CASSRQGHVTDTQYF. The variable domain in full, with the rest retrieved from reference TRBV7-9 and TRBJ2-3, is DTGVSQNPRHKITKRGQNVTFRCDPISEHNRLYWYRQTLGQGPEFLTYFQNEAQLEKSRLLSDRFSAERPKGSFSTLEIQRTEQGDSAMYLCASSRQGHVTDTQYFGPGTRLTVL.

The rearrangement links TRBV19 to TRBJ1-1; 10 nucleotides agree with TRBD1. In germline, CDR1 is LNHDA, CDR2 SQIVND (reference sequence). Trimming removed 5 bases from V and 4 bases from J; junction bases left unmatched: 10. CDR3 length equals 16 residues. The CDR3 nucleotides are TGTGCCAGTAGTCTCAGGACAGGGGGAGGTAGCACTGAAGCTTTCTTT. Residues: CASSLRTGGGSTEAFF. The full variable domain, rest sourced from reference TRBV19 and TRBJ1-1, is DGGITQSPKYLFRKEGQNVTLSCEQNLNHDAMYWYRQDPGQGLRLIYYSQIVNDFQKGDIAEGYSVSREKKESFPLTVTSAQKNPTAFYLCASSLRTGGGSTEAFFGQGTRLTVV.

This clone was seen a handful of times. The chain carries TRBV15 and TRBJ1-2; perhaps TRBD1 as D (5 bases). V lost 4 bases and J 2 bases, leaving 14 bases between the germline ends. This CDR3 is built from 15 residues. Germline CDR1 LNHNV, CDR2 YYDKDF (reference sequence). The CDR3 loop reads CATSTPGAGNYGYTF. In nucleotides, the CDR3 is TGTGCCACCAGCACGCCTGGGGCAGGGAACTATGGCTACACCTTC.

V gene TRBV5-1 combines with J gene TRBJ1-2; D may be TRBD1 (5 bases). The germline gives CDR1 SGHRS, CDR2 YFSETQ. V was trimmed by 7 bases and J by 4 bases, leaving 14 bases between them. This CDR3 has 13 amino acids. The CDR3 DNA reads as TGCGCCAGCCGGGCGGGGGAGGGCTATGGCTACACCTTC. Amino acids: CASRAGEGYGYTF. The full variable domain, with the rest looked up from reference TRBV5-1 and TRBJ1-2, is KAGVTQTPRYLIKTRGQQVTLSCSPISGHRSVSWYQQTPGQGLQFLFEYFSETQRNKGNFPGRFSGRQFSNSRSEMNVSTLELGDSALYLCASRAGEGYGYTFGSGTRLTVV.

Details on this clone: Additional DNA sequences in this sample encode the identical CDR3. For the CDR3, the DNA is TGTGCCAGCAGGACCAGCGGGAGGGACGAGCAGTACTTC. It yields the protein CASRTSGRDEQYF. This chain links TRBV7-2 with TRBJ2-7, with 10 nucleotides matching TRBD2. This CDR3 spans 13 amino acids. The germline V gene encodes CDR1 SGHTA and CDR2 FQGNSA. J was trimmed by 5 bases and V by 6 bases; bases with no gene match: 4.

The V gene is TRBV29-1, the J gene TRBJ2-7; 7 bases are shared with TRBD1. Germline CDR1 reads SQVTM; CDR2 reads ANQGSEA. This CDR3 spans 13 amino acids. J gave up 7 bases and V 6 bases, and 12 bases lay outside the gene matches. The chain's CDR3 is CSVTRTGLREQYF. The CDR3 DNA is TGCAGCGTGACCAGGACAGGCTTAAGGGAGCAGTACTTC.

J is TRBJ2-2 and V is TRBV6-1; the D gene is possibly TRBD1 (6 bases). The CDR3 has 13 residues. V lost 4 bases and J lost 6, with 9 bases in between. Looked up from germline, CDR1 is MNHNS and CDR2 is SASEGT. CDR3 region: CASSVHRAGELFF. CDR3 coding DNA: TGTGCCAGCAGTGTACACAGGGCCGGGGAGCTGTTTTTT.

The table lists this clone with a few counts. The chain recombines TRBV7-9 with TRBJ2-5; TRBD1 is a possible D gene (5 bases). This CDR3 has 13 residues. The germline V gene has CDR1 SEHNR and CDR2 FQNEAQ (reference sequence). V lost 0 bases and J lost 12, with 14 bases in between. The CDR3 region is CASSLAQGMTKYF. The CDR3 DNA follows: TGTGCCAGCAGCTTAGCCCAGGGAATGACGAAGTACTTC.

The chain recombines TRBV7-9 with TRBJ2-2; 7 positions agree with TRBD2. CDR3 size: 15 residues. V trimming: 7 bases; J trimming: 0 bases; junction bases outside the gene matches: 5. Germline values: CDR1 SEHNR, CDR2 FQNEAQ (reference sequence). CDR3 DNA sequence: TGTGCCAGCACCAAAGGACTAGCGAACACCGGGGAGCTGTTTTTT. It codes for CASTKGLANTGELFF. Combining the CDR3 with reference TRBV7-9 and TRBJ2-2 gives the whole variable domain DTGVSQNPRHKITKRGQNVTFRCDPISEHNRLYWYRQTLGQGPEFLTYFQNEAQLEKSRLLSDRFSAERPKGSFSTLEIQRTEQGDSAMYLCASTKGLANTGELFFGEGSRLTVL.

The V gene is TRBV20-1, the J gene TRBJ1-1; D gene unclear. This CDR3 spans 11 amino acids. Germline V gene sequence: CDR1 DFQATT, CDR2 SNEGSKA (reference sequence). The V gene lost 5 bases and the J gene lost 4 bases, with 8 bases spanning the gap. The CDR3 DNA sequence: TGCAGTGCTGACAATAGCACTGAAGCTTTCTTT. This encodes CSADNSTEAFF.

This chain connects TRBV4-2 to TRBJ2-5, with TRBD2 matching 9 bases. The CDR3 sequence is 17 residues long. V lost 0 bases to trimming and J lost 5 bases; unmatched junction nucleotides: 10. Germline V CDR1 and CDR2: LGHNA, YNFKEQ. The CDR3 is CASSQDSGGGAGETQYF. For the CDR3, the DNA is TGTGCCAGCAGCCAAGATTCAGGCGGGGGGGCCGGTGAGACCCAGTACTTC.

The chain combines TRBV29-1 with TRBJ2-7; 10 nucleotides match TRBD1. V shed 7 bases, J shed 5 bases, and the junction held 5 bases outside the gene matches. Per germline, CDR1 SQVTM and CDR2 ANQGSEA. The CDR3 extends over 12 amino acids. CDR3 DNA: TGCAGCGCCTGGGACAGGGGCCACGAGCAGTACTTC. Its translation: CSAWDRGHEQYF.

The CDR3 coding sequence is TGTGCCAGCAGCACTCAGGGGAGGGATCTAGAGACCCAGTACTTC. Encoded protein: CASSTQGRDLETQYF. The chain combines TRBV13 with TRBJ2-5; TRBD2 is a possible D gene (7 bases). Germline assignment: CDR1 PRHDT and CDR2 FYEKMQ (reference sequence). The CDR3 consists of 15 residues. Between the trimmed V and J ends, which lost 5 bases and 4 bases, there was a span of 17 bases.

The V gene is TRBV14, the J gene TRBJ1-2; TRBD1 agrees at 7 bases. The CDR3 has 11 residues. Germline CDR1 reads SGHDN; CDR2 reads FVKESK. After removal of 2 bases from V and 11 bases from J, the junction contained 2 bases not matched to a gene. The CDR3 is CASSQNRGYTF. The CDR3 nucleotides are TGTGCCAGCAGCCAAAACAGGGGATACACCTTC.

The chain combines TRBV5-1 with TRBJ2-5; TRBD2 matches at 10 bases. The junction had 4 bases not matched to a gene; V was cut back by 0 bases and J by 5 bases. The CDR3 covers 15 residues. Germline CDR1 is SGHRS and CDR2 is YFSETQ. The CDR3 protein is CASSLEAGGRETQYF. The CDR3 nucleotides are TGCGCCAGCAGCTTGGAAGCGGGGGGGCGGGAGACCCAGTACTTC. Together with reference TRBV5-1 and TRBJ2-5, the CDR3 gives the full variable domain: KAGVTQTPRYLIKTRGQQVTLSCSPISGHRSVSWYQQTPGQGLQFLFEYFSETQRNKGNFPGRFSGRQFSNSRSEMNVSTLELGDSALYLCASSLEAGGRETQYFGPGTRLLVL.

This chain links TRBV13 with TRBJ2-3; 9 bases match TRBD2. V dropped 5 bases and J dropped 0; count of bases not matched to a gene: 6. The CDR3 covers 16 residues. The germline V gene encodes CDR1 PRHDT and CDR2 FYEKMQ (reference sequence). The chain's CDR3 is CASSQRTSVSTDTQYF. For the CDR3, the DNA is TGTGCCAGCAGCCAGCGGACTAGCGTTAGCACAGATACGCAGTATTTT.

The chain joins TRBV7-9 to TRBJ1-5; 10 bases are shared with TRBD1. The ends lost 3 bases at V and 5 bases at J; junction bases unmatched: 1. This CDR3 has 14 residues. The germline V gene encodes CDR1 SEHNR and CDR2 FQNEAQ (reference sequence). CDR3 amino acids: CASSLTGGDQPQHF. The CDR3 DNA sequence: TGTGCCAGCAGCTTGACAGGGGGCGATCAGCCCCAGCATTTT.

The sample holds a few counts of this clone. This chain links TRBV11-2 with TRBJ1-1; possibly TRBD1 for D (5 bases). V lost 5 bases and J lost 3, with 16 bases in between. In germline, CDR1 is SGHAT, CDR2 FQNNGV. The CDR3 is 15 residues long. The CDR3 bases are TGTGCCAGCAGCCAAGAGGTCCAGGGCTACACTGAAGCTTTCTTT. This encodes CASSQEVQGYTEAFF.